This T cell receptor beta chain originates from a study of blood T cell repertoires in COVID-19 (TCRdb year 2020). Regarding the complete study: Samples covering the acute and convalescent phases of COVID-19 were provided by collaborators in the United States, Italy and Spain. The prospective study material was composed of cDNA or gDNA derived from T cells, B-cell-depleted T cells, or PBMCs. Subjects who had been exposed to COVID-19, were actively infected with it, or had recovered from it provided the deeply sampled blood TCRbeta repertoires that made up the dataset. A freely available public database, intended as a resource for researchers studying the immune response to SARS-CoV-2, is where the repertoires were released. Samples came from the ongoing ImmuneRACE study (first 160 participants) plus 1,254 subjects from 6 global collaborators. Nearly every sample came with metadata listing a de-identified subject ID, COVID-19 status, age in years and sex. Where available, HLA class I and class II types were taken from metadata supplied by the sample provider and were not determined by assay-based typing.

This clone was seen just once. Its antigen is currently not known. No much larger clonotype is one base removed from it; base qualities were not supplied. Whole blood was collected in K2EDTA tubes by collaborating institutions according to the institutions' own protocols. For TCRbeta analysis, collaborator samples were shipped as frozen whole blood, as isolated PBMCs, or as DNA extracted from either sample type. V is cut by 4 bases and J by 2 bases, and the space between the germline ends is 12 bases. From a lookup of the germline V gene (reference sequence), CDR1 and CDR2 are LGHDT and YNNKEL. From the cysteine through the phenylalanine, the CDR3 covers 15 amino acids. Only the CDR3 region is kept as DNA, spanning 45 bases read in frame from base 1. TCRbeta CDR3 regions were amplified from genomic DNA using the immunoSEQ Assay, a bias-controlled multiplex PCR. The paper's data handling went like this. Within the assay, amplification of reference gene primers was used to estimate how many nucleated cells each sample contained. To quantify the absolute abundance of each unique TCRbeta CDR3 rearrangement, sequence reads were collapsed and filtered. For each sample, productive Simpson clonality was calculated by taking the square root of Simpson's diversity index across productive rearrangements. TCRdb retrieved this table from immuneACCESS and kept in-frame rearrangements only. Not all clones are present; in checked studies, unresolved V genes account for under half, and no reason is known for the remainder. V, J and clone size derive from that table, while D and trimming were established from the DNA sequence. The sample table records 40,000 or so clones; approximately 90% of these occur just once. The ten largest make up around 8.2% of the sample.

Results and caveats for the whole study, not just this receptor: The amount of clinical and demographic metadata varied by source and participant and was provided uncurated.

This sequence was found in a man in his sixties with active COVID-19. Sequencing was performed on peripheral blood. The chain is assembled from TRBV3-1 (or the pseudogene TRBV3-2) and TRBJ2-1; 6 matching bases give a weak D call of TRBD2. CDR3 sequence: CASSLSGLPYNEQFF. The bases are TGTGCCAGCAGCCTTAGCGGCCTTCCCTACAATGAGCAGTTCTTC.